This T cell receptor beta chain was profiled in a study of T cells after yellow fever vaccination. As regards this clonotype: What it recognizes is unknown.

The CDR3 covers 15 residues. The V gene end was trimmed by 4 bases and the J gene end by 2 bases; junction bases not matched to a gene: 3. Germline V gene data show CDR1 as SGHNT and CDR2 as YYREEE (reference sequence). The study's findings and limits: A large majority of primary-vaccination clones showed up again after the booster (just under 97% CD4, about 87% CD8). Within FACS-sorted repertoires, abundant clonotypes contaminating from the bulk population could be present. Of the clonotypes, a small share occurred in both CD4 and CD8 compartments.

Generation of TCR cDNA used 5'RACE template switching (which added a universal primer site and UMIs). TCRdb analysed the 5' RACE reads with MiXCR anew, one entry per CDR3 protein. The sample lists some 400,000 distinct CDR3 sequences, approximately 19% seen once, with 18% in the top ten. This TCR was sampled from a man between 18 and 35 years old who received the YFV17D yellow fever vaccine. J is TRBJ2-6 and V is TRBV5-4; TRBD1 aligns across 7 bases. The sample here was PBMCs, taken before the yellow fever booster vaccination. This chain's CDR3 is CASSLTGTGANVLTF. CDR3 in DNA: TGTGCCAGCAGCCTGACAGGGACTGGGGCCAACGTCCTGACTTTC. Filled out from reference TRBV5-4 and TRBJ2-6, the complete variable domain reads ETGVTQSPTHLIKTRGQQVTLRCSSQSGHNTVSWYQQALGQGPQFIFQYYREEENGRGNFPPRFSGLQFPNYSSELNVNALELDDSALYLCASSLTGTGANVLTFGAGSRLTVL.